These T cell receptor beta chains were read from a single sample in a study of control samples from healthy donors and cancer patients. This table comes from immunoSEQ multiplex PCR, and its TCRdb copy is limited to in-frame clones, with some not included. Of tens of thousands of clones in the sample, 91% were seen once. The sample comprised PBMCs. The receptors shown here come from a man between 45 and 60 years old with lung cancer. CDR3s include the opening cysteine and the closing phenylalanine or tryptophan. A D gene is named only where the DNA matches it firmly. Part of the rows lack a size; the others show once, few, many or a class for expanded clones.

CDR3 DNA	CDR3 protein	clone size	D gene	V gene	J gene
TGTGCCAGCAGCAACAGTTTCTCTGGGGCCAACGTCCTGACTTTC	CASSNSFSGANVLTF	NA	NA	TRBV7-3	TRBJ2-6
TGTGCTAGTGGAGGACAGAGCTCTGGAAACACCATATATTTT	CASGGQSSGNTIYF	NA	NA	TRBV12-5	TRBJ1-3
TGTGCCAGCAGAAGGCCTGGCAATGGCTACACCTTC	CASRRPGNGYTF	NA	NA	TRBV5-5	TRBJ1-2
TGCGCCAGCAAAGAGGCGGGGAGTTACGAGCAGTACTTC	CASKEAGSYEQYF	NA	NA	TRBV10-2	TRBJ2-7
TGCAGCGTTGAAGATCTTCGACTGCAAGAGACCCAGTACTTC	CSVEDLRLQETQYF	NA	NA	TRBV29-1	TRBJ2-5
TGTGCCAGCTCACGACTAGCGGGGAATCAAGAGACCCAGTACTTC	CASSRLAGNQETQYF	NA	TRBD2	TRBV18	TRBJ2-5
TGTGCCAGCAGTTACACCGTCGACAGAATCTATGGCTACACCTTC	CASSYTVDRIYGYTF	NA	NA	TRBV6-5	TRBJ1-2
TGTGCCAGCAGCCTGAATGCGGACGGGAACACTGAAGCTTTCTTT	CASSLNADGNTEAFF	NA	NA	TRBV5-4	TRBJ1-1
TGTGCCAGCAGCTTGGCCAGGGATGAAGCTTTCTTT	CASSLARDEAFF	NA	NA	TRBV5-5	TRBJ1-1
TGTGCCAGCAGTTTGTCAGGGGGCGACTATGGCTACACCTTC	CASSLSGGDYGYTF	NA	TRBD1	TRBV6-2/TRBV6-3	TRBJ1-2
TGTGCCAGCAGTGGGAGAACCGGGGAGCTGTTTTTT	CASSGRTGELFF	NA	NA	TRBV7-9	TRBJ2-2
TGCGCCAGCAGCTTCGGACTAGCGGGTTATGGATCTGGGGCCAACGTCCTGACTTTC	CASSFGLAGYGSGANVLTF	NA	TRBD2	TRBV5-1	TRBJ2-6
TGTGCCAGTATCTCCTTGGAGGCAGACGGCTACACCTTC	CASISLEADGYTF	NA	NA	TRBV19	TRBJ1-2
TGTGCCAGCAGCTTAGGACAGGGGGCAGGGGAGACCCAGTACTTC	CASSLGQGAGETQYF	NA	TRBD1	TRBV11-2	TRBJ2-5
TGTGCCAGCAGTTTTTTGGGTCCTGGAAACACCATATATTTT	CASSFLGPGNTIYF	NA	NA	TRBV6-5	TRBJ1-3
TGTGCCAGCAGTTACGCAGGGAAGGAATATAATTCACCCCTCCACTTT	CASSYAGKEYNSPLHF	NA	NA	TRBV6-6	TRBJ1-6
TGTGCCATCAGGAGAGACAGGGCGGATGGCTACACCTTC	CAIRRDRADGYTF	NA	TRBD1	TRBV10-3	TRBJ1-2
TGTGCCAGCAGCCTCCTAGGTGAAAAACTGTTTTTT	CASSLLGEKLFF	NA	NA	TRBV11-2	TRBJ1-4
TGTGCCAGCAGCACCGGGGCTGGAAACACCATATATTTT	CASSTGAGNTIYF	NA	NA	TRBV7-2	TRBJ1-3
TGTGCCAGCAGCATAGGGTATCAACAGCCCCAGCATTTT	CASSIGYQQPQHF	NA	NA	TRBV6-5	TRBJ1-5
TGCGCCAGCAGCCCCGGCGTGGGGAGGACAGATACGCAGTATTTT	CASSPGVGRTDTQYF	NA	NA	TRBV4-1	TRBJ2-3
TGTGCCAGCAGCTTAAGTGTAGCCAAAAACATTCAGTACTTC	CASSLSVAKNIQYF	NA	NA	TRBV7-8	TRBJ2-4
TGCGCCAGCAGCACTACAGGGGAGAGAGGGAACACTGAAGCTTTCTTT	CASSTTGERGNTEAFF	NA	TRBD1	TRBV5-1	TRBJ1-1
TGTGCCTGGAGTTCCCGCGGTGGGATTTCCTACAATCAGCCCCAGCATTTT	CAWSSRGGISYNQPQHF	few	NA	TRBV30	TRBJ1-5
TGTGCCAGCAGCCCGCGGACGGCCCAGTACTTC	CASSPRTAQYF	NA	NA	TRBV6-6	TRBJ2-7
TGTGCCAGCAGCTTTCGGGGCACCGGGGAGCTGTTTTTT	CASSFRGTGELFF	NA	NA	TRBV11-2	TRBJ2-2
TGTGCCATCAGTGAGGTAGTAGCGGGGGGCCTTAGTGAGCAGTTCTTC	CAISEVVAGGLSEQFF	NA	TRBD2	TRBV10-3	TRBJ2-1
TGTGCCAGCTCATCCAGACAGGGTAGCACCGGGGAGCTGTTTTTT	CASSSRQGSTGELFF	NA	TRBD1	TRBV18	TRBJ2-2
TGTGCCAGCAGTCCCGAGGGAGGCGGGACAGGGCTGGATGAGCAGTTCTTC	CASSPEGGGTGLDEQFF	NA	TRBD1	TRBV11-3	TRBJ2-1
TGTGCCAGCAGCTCGGGAAACTACAATGAGCAGTTCTTC	CASSSGNYNEQFF	once	NA	TRBV7-3	TRBJ2-1
TGTGCCAGCAGTGTTTCAGGGAACTATGGTTACACCTTC	CASSVSGNYGYTF	NA	NA	TRBV2	TRBJ1-2
TGTGCCAGCGAAGACGGGGTGAGAGATACGCAGTATTTT	CASEDGVRDTQYF	once	NA	TRBV7-2	TRBJ2-3
TGTGCCAGTAGTCCCAAATCGGGCAATCAGCCCCAGCATTTT	CASSPKSGNQPQHF	NA	NA	TRBV19	TRBJ1-5
TGTGCCACCAGAGTCGTTAAGGACAGGGATCAGAACTATGGCTACACCTTC	CATRVVKDRDQNYGYTF	NA	TRBD1	TRBV24-1	TRBJ1-2
TGTGCCAGCAGCTACAACAGGGGCCCCTACGAGCAGTACTTC	CASSYNRGPYEQYF	NA	TRBD1	TRBV5-5	TRBJ2-7
TGTGCCAGCAGCTGGCGGGGGTCTGAAGCTTTCTTT	CASSWRGSEAFF	once	NA	TRBV7-2	TRBJ1-1
TGTGCCAGCAGTTTCGATCAGGGACTCGATTCACCCCTCCACTTT	CASSFDQGLDSPLHF	NA	NA	TRBV28	TRBJ1-6
TGTGCCAGTAGTACTAGCGGGGGAAACAATGAGCAGTTCTTC	CASSTSGGNNEQFF	NA	TRBD2	TRBV19	TRBJ2-1
TGTGCCAGCAGCCAAGTATGGTGGGAATCAATTGGGCAGTACTTC	CASSQVWWESIGQYF	NA	NA	TRBV14	TRBJ2-7
TGTGCCAGCAGTTACGATTGGGCTAGCGGGGGGACATACTACGAGCAGTACTTC	CASSYDWASGGTYYEQYF	NA	TRBD2	TRBV6-2/TRBV6-3	TRBJ2-7
TGTGCCAACCGACCCGGCCTGACAGGGGAGGGAGGCTACACCTTC	CANRPGLTGEGGYTF	NA	TRBD1	TRBV10-3	TRBJ1-2
TGTGCCATCAGTGAGAGGACAGTGAACTACGAGCAGTACTTC	CAISERTVNYEQYF	NA	NA	TRBV10-3	TRBJ2-7
TGTGCCAGCATTGAGGAGTTGAACACTGAAGCTTTCTTT	CASIEELNTEAFF	NA	NA	TRBV2	TRBJ1-1
TGTGCCAGCAGCCAGCGGGGGGGTAGCACAGATACGCAGTATTTT	CASSQRGGSTDTQYF	NA	TRBD2	TRBV7-2	TRBJ2-3
TGCGCCAGCAGCGGGGGAGACAGTACTAATGAAAAACTGTTTTTT	CASSGGDSTNEKLFF	NA	NA	TRBV5-1	TRBJ1-4
TGCGCCAGCAGTCAATGTCTGGGACAGGGGACTCAAGAGACCCAGTACTTC	CASSQCLGQGTQETQYF	NA	TRBD1	TRBV23-1	TRBJ2-5
TGTGCCACAGAACCCGACAGGGATTCTGAAAAACTGTTTTTT	CATEPDRDSEKLFF	NA	TRBD1	TRBV28	TRBJ1-4
TGTGCCAGCAGCAAGGGGGAGGGGCCCCCCCCTCTCTCTGGGGCCAACGTCCTGACTTTC	CASSKGEGPPPLSGANVLTF	NA	NA	TRBV21-1	TRBJ2-6
TGTGCCAGCAGTTTATCGGGACTAGCGGGGGACTACGAGCAGTACTTC	CASSLSGLAGDYEQYF	NA	TRBD2	TRBV27	TRBJ2-7
TGTGCCAGCAGTTTACGACAGGGAAACATTCAGTACTTC	CASSLRQGNIQYF	NA	TRBD1	TRBV27	TRBJ2-4
TGTGCTAGTGGCCCCCTTCCCAACACCTACGAGCAGTACTTC	CASGPLPNTYEQYF	NA	NA	TRBV12-5	TRBJ2-7
TGTGCCAGCAGCTCTCTAGCTACCGGGGGAGATACGCAGTATTTT	CASSSLATGGDTQYF	NA	NA	TRBV5-4	TRBJ2-3
TGTGCCAGCAGTGATAACGTGGGGCAAATCTACGAGCAGTACTTC	CASSDNVGQIYEQYF	NA	NA	TRBV6-1	TRBJ2-7
TGCGCCAGCAGCTCCTTAGCGGGGGCGGGGGAGCTGTTTTTT	CASSSLAGAGELFF	NA	TRBD2	TRBV5-1	TRBJ2-2
TGTGCCAGCAGAGACAGGGTTTGGCAAGAGACCCAGTACTTC	CASRDRVWQETQYF	NA	TRBD1	TRBV6-5	TRBJ2-5
TGTGCCAGCAAGACAGGGGCGGGCTATGGCTACACCTTC	CASKTGAGYGYTF	NA	TRBD1	TRBV28	TRBJ1-2
TGTGCCAGCAGTTACCGACTAGCGGGGGGATCTGGCACCGGGGAGCTGTTTTTT	CASSYRLAGGSGTGELFF	NA	TRBD2	TRBV6-2/TRBV6-3	TRBJ2-2